This entry features one T cell receptor (beta chain) sequence. Its antigen is unknown. The data originate from a study of OX40 agonist ivuxolimab in advanced cancers. Whole-study context: At just under 85% male, the cohort had a mean age of 60 years, ranging from about 20 to 79.

Looked up from germline, CDR1 is SGDLS and CDR2 is YYNGEE. With V trimmed by 0 bases and J by 8 bases, 4 bases remained unmatched. This CDR3 has 15 amino acids. Findings and caveats of the study: The average count of expanded clones was higher among CD8+ T cells than among CD4+.

Profiled with immunoSEQ multiplex PCR; TCRdb holds only in-frame clones, not every one. The sample holds around 23,000 clones, more than 80% seen once. Sequenced here: CD4+ or CD8+ T cells sorted from blood, sampled in a trial of the OX40 agonist ivuxolimab. This sequence joins TRBV9 and TRBJ2-1, with 11 bases lining up with TRBD2. The TCR originated in an adult with an advanced solid tumor such as melanoma, head and neck, liver or kidney cancer. The CDR3 bases are TGTGCCAGCAGCGTAGGTAGCGGGAGGGCCGATGAGCAGTTCTTC. This gives the protein CASSVGSGRADEQFF.